This T cell receptor beta chain appears in the sequencing data of a study of shared clonotypes between healthy human individuals (dated by TCRdb to between 2020 and 2021). Regarding the research as a whole: The cohort comprised two women and a few men aged 18 to 49 years. Per donor, three plates each were used for CD4 naive and CD4 memory, two for CD8 naive, and one for CD8 memory. To estimate repertoire size and how much clonotypes are shared between individuals, the study performed deep sequencing of blood TCR repertoires from a few healthy adults. To increase sequencing depth and limit assay-specific biases, TCR repertoire library preparation and sequencing were carried out by different laboratories using diverse techniques. Each donor's leukapheresis produced roughly between roughly 0.9 and 9 billion PBMCs. The research as a whole found: Larger estimated clonotype richness was generally found for naive subsets than for memory subsets. Even with the large sequencing depth, rarefaction of the sorted-subset datasets indicated that sequencing was incomplete. Sampling was restricted to blood, and TCR repertoires in tissues likely differ from the TCR repertoires found in blood. The genetic and exposure-history diversity represented was limited by the small number of donors. When several donors were compared, the shared fraction of clonotypes was around 5.1% for naive CD4, 3.5% for naive CD8, 2.3% for memory CD4, and 0.35% to 0.4% for memory CD8. Compared with non-shared clonotypes, clonotypes shared by all four sorted-subset donors had higher generation probabilities. Based on pairwise subsampling, the degree of clonotype sharing among donors was expected to be affected by sequencing depth.

Healthy HIV-negative adults with no recently reported acute infections or vaccinations were included as donors. Only Caucasian adults living in Nashville, Tennessee, USA were represented among the donors. CD4+ T cells were enriched by magnetic negative selection, after which naive cells were positively selected on CD45RA and the negative fraction was taken as the memory subset. After blood collection by leukapheresis, PBMCs were isolated using Ficoll-Histopaque density gradient centrifugation and then cryopreserved in the vapor phase of liquid nitrogen. Purity and quantity of every magnetically sorted T cell population were checked by analytical flow cytometry. From each sorted fraction, genomic DNA was isolated and quantified by UV absorbance on a Nanodrop 2000c. Using the deep immunoSEQ assay, multiplex PCR amplified TCR CDR3 regions from genomic DNA. For each cell subset, the extracted genomic DNA was distributed evenly across all wells of several immunoSEQ 96-well plates, and each plate served as one replicate. For sorted subsets, each replicate PCR was loaded with 150 to 250 ng genomic DNA, equivalent to some 31,000 T cell genomes. Purified libraries were measured with a Qubit 3.0 fluorometer, size-checked on a Bioanalyzer 2100, and measured again with the KAPA Library Quantification kit. Every immunoSEQ 96-well plate was sequenced on a dedicated single-read 150-cycle Illumina NextSeq 550 flow cell. From the authors' description of their analysis: The immunoSEQ output contained only junctional sequences without quality scores, so filtering could not match that applied to full-length reads. To assign V/J genes and CDR3, sequences were annotated using PyIR, a Python wrapper for IgBLAST v1.9, with IMGT germline references. Reads were filtered out if the reads had weak V/J assignments (E-value above 1e-6), no CDR3, stop codons, out-of-frame junctions, or ambiguous translated residues. V3J clonotypes were defined by identical inferred V gene, J gene, and CDR3 amino acid sequence. The percentage overlap between two repertoires was calculated by dividing the number of shared unique clonotypes by the size of the smaller repertoire. Richness of each repertoire was evaluated using RTK rarefaction, the Chao1 estimator, and Recon v2.1 estimates of unobserved clonotypes. For all TCRbeta clonotypes obtained by the gDNA method from a handful of donors, generation probabilities were computed with OLGA. Entries here come from immuneACCESS through TCRdb and include only in-frame sequences with V and J called. Some clones fail to appear in such tables; in the studies checked, an unresolved V gene covers under half of the shortfall, and the cause of the remainder is unknown. V and J calls and clone size follow that table, whereas D and trimming were derived from the DNA. This sample holds roughly 2.5 million clones; 85% to 95% were observed only once. The ten largest clones represent over 0.12% of the sample.

This clone appeared a single time. What antigen it recognizes has not been identified. Within one base of it there is no much larger clone, and no base qualities were kept. V trim: 0 bases; J trim: 8 bases; unmatched bases: 7. Counted from cysteine to phenylalanine, this CDR3 has 16 amino acids. The entry retains the CDR3 DNA only, 48 bases that are in frame from base 1. From the germline V gene, CDR1 is LGHNA and CDR2 is YNFKEQ. This sequence originates from a man between 18 and 35 years old in good health. What was sequenced was naive CD4+ T cells sorted from blood. The cell subset or site label for this specimen denotes: CD45RA+ positively selected. The chain uses TRBV4-2 and TRBJ2-1, with TRBD2 identical over 10 junction bases. The DNA sequence follows: TGTGCCAGCAGCCAAGATGGGCTAGCGGGGGTTTATGAGCAGTTCTTC. This gives the protein CASSQDGLAGVYEQFF.